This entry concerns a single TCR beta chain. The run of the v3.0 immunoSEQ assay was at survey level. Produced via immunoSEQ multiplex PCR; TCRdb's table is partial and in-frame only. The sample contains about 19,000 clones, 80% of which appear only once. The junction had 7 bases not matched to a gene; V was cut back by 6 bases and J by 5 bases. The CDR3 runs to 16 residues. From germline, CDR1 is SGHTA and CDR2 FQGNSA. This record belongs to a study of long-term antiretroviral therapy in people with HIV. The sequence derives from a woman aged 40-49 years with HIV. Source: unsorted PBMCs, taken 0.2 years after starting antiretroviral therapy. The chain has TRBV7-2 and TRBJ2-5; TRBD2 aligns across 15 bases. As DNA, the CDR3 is TGTGCCAGCAGTTGGACTAGCGGGGGGGTCTTGGAGACCCAGTACTTC. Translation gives CASSWTSGGVLETQYF.